This T cell receptor beta chain appears in the sequencing data of a study of control samples from healthy donors and cancer patients. The germline gives CDR1 MNHEY, CDR2 SMNVEV (reference sequence). The CDR3 has 14 amino acids. J lost 7 bases, V lost 2 bases, and 6 bases had no gene match. Only in-frame clones appear in the TCRdb table, and some are missing; sequencing was by immunoSEQ multiplex PCR. The sample shows 200,000 to 250,000 clones, 85% to 95% of them seen only once. The sequenced material came from blood. This TCR came from a man aged 45-65 years in good health. V and J are TRBV27 and TRBJ1-2, with 8 bases aligning to TRBD1. CDR3 bases: TGTGCCAGCAGTTTAACAGGGGGTATCACTGGCTACACCTTC. Translated: CASSLTGGITGYTF.